This T cell receptor (beta chain) was obtained from a study of blood T cell repertoires in COVID-19. Turning to the study itself: Specimens from acute and convalescent COVID-19 originated in the United States, Italy and Spain. In each case, the material was cDNA or gDNA derived from T cells, B-cell-depleted T cells, or PBMCs.

Original analysis: Nucleated cell counts were estimated from reference gene primer amplification. Sequencing was performed with immunoSEQ multiplex PCR; in TCRdb, only in-frame clones are kept and a portion is missing. The DNA was the basis for D and trimming; V, J and clone size are from that table. The data hold 210,000 or so clones, with nearly 90% observed a single time. This CDR3 comprises 15 residues. The V gene's germline CDR1 is SGHDT and CDR2 YYEEEE. V was trimmed by 0 bases and J by 0 bases, leaving 7 bases between them. The receptor was derived from a man aged 45-65 years with acute or convalescent COVID-19. Sequencing was carried out using peripheral blood. The chain links TRBV5-6 to TRBJ1-5; D unclear. The CDR3 sequence is CASSLGGISNQPQHF. The CDR3 coding sequence is TGTGCCAGCAGCTTGGGAGGGATTAGCAATCAGCCCCAGCATTTT.